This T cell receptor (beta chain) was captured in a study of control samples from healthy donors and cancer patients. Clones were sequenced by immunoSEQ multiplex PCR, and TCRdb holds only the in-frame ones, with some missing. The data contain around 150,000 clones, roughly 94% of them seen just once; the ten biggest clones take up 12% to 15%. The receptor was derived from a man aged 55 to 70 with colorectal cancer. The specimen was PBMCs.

Here the CDR3 reads CAISEPSPFGQGTNTEAFF. Here the CDR3 DNA reads TGTGCCATCAGTGAACCCTCCCCCTTTGGACAGGGGACGAACACTGAAGCTTTCTTT. V and J are TRBV10-3 and TRBJ1-1, with 9 bases matching TRBD1. Germline V gives CDR1 ENHRY, CDR2 SYGVKD. The V segment lost 3 bases and the J segment 1 base; nucleotides outside the gene matches: 15. The CDR3 totals 19 residues.